This T cell receptor (beta chain) came from a study of early T cells in non-severe SARS-CoV-2 infection. TCRdb processed the 5' RACE reads anew with MiXCR; each CDR3 protein has one entry. The sample carries just under 60,000 distinct CDR3 sequences, 6% to 8.5% recorded once. Germline V CDR1 and CDR2: MNHNS, SASEGT. Between the trimmed V and J ends, which lost 6 bases and 0 bases, there was a span of 12 bases. This CDR3 is built from 15 residues. Sequenced material: whole blood. The gene calls are TRBV6-1 and TRBJ1-3; no clear D. This sequence originates from an adult who was a healthcare worker with PCR-confirmed SARS-CoV-2 infection or an uninfected control (not recorded which). This CDR3 reads CASSAGRSSGNTIYF. The CDR3 coding sequence is TGTGCCAGCAGCGCCGGACGGTCCTCTGGAAACACCATATATTTT.